This T cell receptor (beta chain) was profiled in a study of T cell repertoires in cytomegalovirus infection. The study's findings and limits: CMV-specific TCR beta clonotypes restricted by HLA-C dominated the ex vivo response.

Germline CDR1 is MNHEY and CDR2 is SMNVEV (reference sequence). Trimming took 8 bases from V and 10 from J; bases not matched to a gene: 18. CDR3 length: 16 amino acids. TCRdb independently ran MiXCR on the reads; one entry per CDR3 protein. Of about 920,000 distinct CDR3 sequences detected, around 29% appear once; the ten largest clones hold about 14%. This clonotype appeared a few times. The antigen remains undetermined. This material consisted of cultured CD8+ T cells from PBMCs, taken from culture after CMV antigen stimulation. The rearrangement links TRBV27 to TRBJ1-4; 8 bases line up with TRBD1. The receptor comes from a human donor in good health (CMV status not recorded). Some clones in this sample may be carry-over from other donors' samples. The CDR3: CASRPGTGQGSAKLFF. CDR3 sequence (DNA): TGTGCCAGCCGTCCCGGGACAGGCCAGGGGTCGGCAAAACTGTTTTTT.